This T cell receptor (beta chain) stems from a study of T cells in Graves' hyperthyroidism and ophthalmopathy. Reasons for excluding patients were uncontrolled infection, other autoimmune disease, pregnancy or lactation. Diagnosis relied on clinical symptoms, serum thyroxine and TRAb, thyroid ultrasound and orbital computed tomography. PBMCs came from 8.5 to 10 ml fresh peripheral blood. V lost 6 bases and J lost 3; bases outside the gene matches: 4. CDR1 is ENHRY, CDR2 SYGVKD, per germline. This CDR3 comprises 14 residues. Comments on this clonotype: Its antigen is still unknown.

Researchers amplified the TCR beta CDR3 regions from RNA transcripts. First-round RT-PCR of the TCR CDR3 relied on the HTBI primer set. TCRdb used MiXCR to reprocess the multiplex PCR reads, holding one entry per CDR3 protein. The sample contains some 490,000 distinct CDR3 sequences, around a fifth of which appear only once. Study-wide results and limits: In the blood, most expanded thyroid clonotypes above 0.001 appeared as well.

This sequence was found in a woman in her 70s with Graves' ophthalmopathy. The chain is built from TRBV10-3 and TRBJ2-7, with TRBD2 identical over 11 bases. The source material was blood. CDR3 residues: CAISSGTSGYEQYF. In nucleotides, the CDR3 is TGTGCCATCAGCTCCGGGACTAGCGGCTACGAGCAGTACTTC.